This entry lists 25 T cell receptor beta chains sequenced from one sample in a study of cytomegalovirus exposure and HLA in healthy donors. Use of 60 Vbeta and 13 Jbeta primers characterized the PCR. Using immunoSEQ multiplex PCR, the repertoire was profiled, and TCRdb retains in-frame clones only, with some absent. The sample lists 140,000 to 150,000 clones, roughly 80% occurring once. Material for sequencing was PBMCs. The receptors were gathered from a woman in her thirties in good health and CMV-seronegative.

This clone appeared a few times. The genes are TRBV5-1 and TRBJ2-3, with 11 bases aligning to TRBD2. The CDR3 covers 15 residues. The germline V gene has CDR1 SGHRS and CDR2 YFSETQ. V lost 2 bases and J lost 4; bases outside the gene matches: 3. This chain's CDR3 is CASSLTSGRADTQYF. DNA for the CDR3: TGCGCCAGCAGCTTAACTAGCGGGAGAGCAGATACGCAGTATTTT.

V gene TRBV29-1 combines with J gene TRBJ2-1; D not resolved. CDR3 length: 14 amino acids. Germline CDR1 is SQVTM and CDR2 is ANQGSEA. Trimming took off 3 bases at V and 0 bases at J, with 9 bases between the two ends. For the CDR3, the DNA is TGCAGCGTTGACAGACAAAGCTCCTACAATGAGCAGTTCTTC. Protein: CSVDRQSSYNEQFF.

J is TRBJ2-1 and V is TRBV5-1; 9 bases are shared with TRBD2. V lost 0 bases and J lost 12; bases outside the gene matches: 10. The CDR3 runs to 15 residues. From germline, CDR1 is SGHRS and CDR2 YFSETQ. The CDR3 reads CASSLDPRGGLGQFF. The CDR3 DNA follows: TGCGCCAGCAGCTTGGATCCGCGGGGGGGGTTAGGGCAGTTCTTC.

The chain combines TRBV28 with TRBJ2-7, with 14 bases identical to TRBD2. The CDR3 has 16 amino acids. Looked up from germline, CDR1 is MDHEN and CDR2 is SYDVKM. J gave up 6 bases and V 1 base, and 5 bases lay outside the gene matches. The CDR3 DNA follows: TGTGCCAGCAGTTTATACGGACTAGCGGGAGGCGCCGAGCAGTACTTC. Protein: CASSLYGLAGGAEQYF.

Here the CDR3 DNA reads TGTGCCAGCAGTTTGACTAGCTCCGCAGATACGCAGTATTTT. Translated: CASSLTSSADTQYF. J is TRBJ2-3 and V is TRBV6-6; the match to TRBD2 covers 7 bases. The CDR3 covers 14 residues. J was trimmed by 4 bases and V by 4 bases; bases with no gene match: 5. Germline assignment: CDR1 MNHNY and CDR2 SVGAGI (reference sequence).

This clone showed up just once. The chain uses TRBV7-2 and TRBJ1-1; the D gene is possibly TRBD1 (6 bases). The V and J ends lost 1 base and 1 base respectively, with 7 bases between them. The CDR3 contains 14 residues. From germline, CDR1 is SGHTA and CDR2 FQGNSA. The chain's CDR3 is CASSLGRGNTEAFF. The CDR3 coding sequence is TGTGCCAGCAGCTTAGGCAGGGGGAACACTGAAGCTTTCTTT.

The chain recombines TRBV7-9 with TRBJ1-2; 7 bases are shared with TRBD1. The CDR3 extends over 13 amino acids. The trim removed 5 bases at V and 4 bases at J, leaving 4 bases unmatched. Germline V gene data show CDR1 as SEHNR and CDR2 as FQNEAQ (reference sequence). The CDR3 DNA reads TGTGCCAGCAGCGACAGGGCCCCCTATGGCTACACCTTC. This translates into CASSDRAPYGYTF. Together with reference TRBV7-9 and TRBJ1-2, the CDR3 gives the full variable domain: DTGVSQNPRHKITKRGQNVTFRCDPISEHNRLYWYRQTLGQGPEFLTYFQNEAQLEKSRLLSDRFSAERPKGSFSTLEIQRTEQGDSAMYLCASSDRAPYGYTFGSGTRLTVV.

This chain links TRBV4-1 with TRBJ1-2; 7 positions agree with TRBD1. V lost 4 bases to trimming and J lost 5 bases; unmatched junction nucleotides: 7. Per germline, CDR1 MGHRA and CDR2 YSYEKL. This CDR3 contains 14 residues. CDR3 sequence (DNA): TGCGCCAGCAGCCCCAACAGGGGTTGGTATGGCTACACCTTC. It translates to CASSPNRGWYGYTF.

The chain uses TRBV28 and TRBJ2-5; 10 nucleotides agree with TRBD2. Judging by the DNA end, TRBJ2-7 fits better; the J call may be wrong. This CDR3 comprises 15 residues. Germline V CDR1 and CDR2: MDHEN, SYDVKM. CDR3 DNA sequence: TGTGCCAGCAGTTTCAGGTCTAGCGGGAGTTACGAGCAGTACTTC. Protein sequence: CASSFRSSGSYEQYF.

This clone was counted only a few times. The CDR3 region has the DNA TGTGCCAGCAGTTACTCCCGGGGTTTCACTGAAGCTTTCTTT. It encodes CASSYSRGFTEAFF. V and J are TRBV6-5 and TRBJ1-1; D call uncertain. Trimming shortened V by 0 bases and J by 4 bases, and 9 bases separated the two germline ends. CDR3 size: 14 residues. Germline lookup yields CDR1 MNHEY and CDR2 SVGAGI.

The gene calls are TRBV5-1 and TRBJ2-1; a possible D gene is TRBD1 (6 bases). Trimming shortened V by 0 bases and J by 8 bases, and 12 bases separated the two germline ends. The CDR3 runs 14 residues. Germline values: CDR1 SGHRS, CDR2 YFSETQ. CDR3 amino acids: CASSLAGQIDEQFF. The CDR3 nucleotides read TGCGCCAGCAGCTTGGCCGGACAGATCGATGAGCAGTTCTTC. Drawing the rest from reference TRBV5-1 and TRBJ2-1, the complete variable domain is KAGVTQTPRYLIKTRGQQVTLSCSPISGHRSVSWYQQTPGQGLQFLFEYFSETQRNKGNFPGRFSGRQFSNSRSEMNVSTLELGDSALYLCASSLAGQIDEQFFGPGTRLTVL.

The chain recombines TRBV9 with TRBJ1-1; D perhaps matches TRBD1 (5 bases). The CDR3 sequence is 14 residues long. Germline V gives CDR1 SGDLS, CDR2 YYNGEE. With 5 bases removed from V and 10 bases from J, the gap between germline ends came to 21 bases. The CDR3 DNA is TGTGCCAGCAGTGATGAGTGGCAGGGTGGACGAGCTTTCTTT. Translated, it gives CASSDEWQGGRAFF. The entire variable domain, with the rest obtained from reference TRBV9 and TRBJ1-1, is as follows: DSGVTQTPKHLITATGQRVTLRCSPRSGDLSVYWYQQSLDQGLQFLIQYYNGEERAKGNILERFSAQQFPDLHSELNLSSLELGDSALYFCASSDEWQGGRAFFGQGTRLTVV.

V is TRBV28 and J is TRBJ2-1; TRBD2 matches 11 bases. Germline V gene sequence: CDR1 MDHEN, CDR2 SYDVKM. V was pared by 5 bases and J by 3 bases, with 12 bases of the junction left unmatched. This CDR3 contains 18 residues. CDR3 region: CASSPRMGTSGYYNEQFF. In DNA form, the CDR3 reads TGTGCCAGCAGTCCCCGGATGGGGACTAGCGGATACTACAATGAGCAGTTCTTC.

The rearrangement joins TRBV19 to TRBJ1-2; D perhaps matches TRBD1 (5 bases). The germline V and J ends were trimmed by 11 bases and 0 bases, with 10 bases remaining between them. The V gene's germline CDR1 is LNHDA and CDR2 SQIVND (reference sequence). CDR3 length equals 12 residues. This CDR3 is CASGGTNYGYTF. Written as DNA, the CDR3 is TGTGCCTCGGGGGGAACTAACTATGGCTACACCTTC.

On this clone itself: One end of the junction fails to match germline, which may point to a read error. The chain joins TRBV7-9 to TRBJ1-1, with a weak D call TRBD1 (5 bases). Germline V gives CDR1 SEHNR, CDR2 FQNEAQ (reference sequence). This CDR3 spans 16 amino acids. The CDR3 reads CSSSLDRSGLNTEAFF. The CDR3 DNA is TGTTCCAGCAGCTTAGATAGATCAGGGTTGAACACTGAAGCTTTCTTT.

This clone was counted only a few times. This sequence joins TRBV5-4 and TRBJ1-1; TRBD1 agrees at 7 bases. The V segment lost 0 bases and the J segment 2 bases; nucleotides outside the gene matches: 4. Germline-derived CDR1 and CDR2 are SGHNT and YYREEE (reference sequence). CDR3 size: 15 residues. CDR3 nucleotide sequence: TGTGCCAGCAGCTTGGCAGGGGGAGGAAACACTGAAGCTTTCTTT. Translated, it gives CASSLAGGGNTEAFF.

Remarks on this clone: The junction departs from germline at one end; a sequencing error may be responsible. This chain links TRBV7-9 with TRBJ2-1; 13 positions match TRBD2. Germline CDR1 reads SEHNR; CDR2 reads FQNEAQ (reference sequence). The CDR3 loop spans 18 amino acids. As DNA, the CDR3 is TGTTCCAGCAGCCCCCTGGCAGGACTAGCGGGGGAAAACAATGAGCAGTTCTTC. The encoded protein is CSSSPLAGLAGENNEQFF.

The chain joins TRBV5-6 to TRBJ1-2, with 10 bases that match TRBD1. The CDR3 is made up of 14 amino acids. Trimming cost V 5 bases and J 3 bases; bases outside gene matches: 4. CDR1 is SGHDT and CDR2 is YYEEEE in the germline V gene. This CDR3 reads CASRDRGRDYGYTF. CDR3 in DNA: TGTGCCAGCAGAGACAGGGGGCGCGACTATGGCTACACCTTC.

This chain joins TRBV6-1 and TRBJ2-5; D might be TRBD2 (6 bases). TRBJ2-7 matches the DNA end more closely, so the J call is doubtful. CDR3 size: 14 residues. From germline, CDR1 is MNHNS and CDR2 SASEGT. The chain's CDR3 is CASSENGGSSEQYF. CDR3 DNA: TGTGCCAGCAGTGAAAACGGGGGAAGTAGCGAGCAGTACTTC.

J is TRBJ1-1 and V is TRBV5-1; perhaps TRBD1 as D (5 bases). V lost 2 bases and J 1 base, leaving 9 bases between the germline ends. The CDR3 extends over 14 amino acids. The germline V gene encodes CDR1 SGHRS and CDR2 YFSETQ. CDR3 DNA sequence: TGCGCCAGCAGCTTTACCGGACAGAACACTGAAGCTTTCTTT. This translates into CASSFTGQNTEAFF.

The J gene is TRBJ2-3, the V gene TRBV5-4, with TRBD2 as a possible D gene (5 bases). The CDR3 sequence is 14 residues long. With 4 bases removed from V and 0 bases from J, the gap between germline ends came to 9 bases. Germline V CDR1 and CDR2: SGHNT, YYREEE (reference sequence). CDR3 region: CASSQTKSTDTQYF. The CDR3 DNA sequence: TGTGCCAGCAGCCAGACTAAAAGCACAGATACGCAGTATTTT.

The chain employs TRBV28 and TRBJ2-7, with 9 bases identical to TRBD2. CDR1 is MDHEN and CDR2 is SYDVKM in the germline V gene. This CDR3 spans 16 amino acids. The junction had 13 bases not matched to a gene; V was cut back by 5 bases and J by 5 bases. CDR3 protein: CASSPPGGRARNEQYF. CDR3 nucleotide sequence: TGTGCCAGCAGTCCACCTGGCGGGAGGGCTCGGAACGAGCAGTACTTC.

The chain combines TRBV25-1 with TRBJ2-2; tentatively, D is TRBD1 (6 bases). The germline V gene encodes CDR1 MGHDK and CDR2 SYGVNS. V was cut by 2 bases and J by 5 bases, with 6 bases left in between. There are 13 residues in the CDR3. This CDR3 is CASSERGTGELFF. DNA for the CDR3: TGTGCCAGCAGTGAAAGGGGGACCGGGGAGCTGTTTTTT.

Turning to this clone: The same CDR3 arises from other DNA sequences in this sample as well. The rearrangement links TRBV27 to TRBJ2-7; D remains ambiguous. The CDR3 consists of 13 residues. Germline-derived CDR1 and CDR2 are MNHEY and SMNVEV (reference sequence). V was pared by 4 bases and J by 3 bases, with 10 bases between. The DNA of the CDR3 is TGTGCCAGCAGTTCCCGGAGTAGCTACGAGCAGTACTTC. Amino acids: CASSSRSSYEQYF.

The V call is TRBV19, the J call TRBJ2-2; 8 nucleotides agree with TRBD1. The CDR3 has 17 amino acids. Per germline, CDR1 LNHDA and CDR2 SQIVND (reference sequence). V shed 8 bases, J shed 0 bases, and the junction held 11 bases outside the gene matches. The CDR3 region has the DNA TGTGCCAGTGGTGGACAGGGCGACCCTGCGAACACCGGGGAGCTGTTTTTT. Translation: CASGGQGDPANTGELFF. The complete variable domain, with remaining parts taken from reference TRBV19 and TRBJ2-2, reads DGGITQSPKYLFRKEGQNVTLSCEQNLNHDAMYWYRQDPGQGLRLIYYSQIVNDFQKGDIAEGYSVSREKKESFPLTVTSAQKNPTAFYLCASGGQGDPANTGELFFGEGSRLTVL.